These 3 T cell receptor beta chains came from one sample sequenced in a study of metastatic and nonmetastatic thyroid tumors. Among the patients, none had received any treatment before thyroid surgery. MiXCR was used by TCRdb to re-call the PCR reads. The sample has several thousand clones, approximately 40% seen once; the top ten hold 20% to 25%. The sample taken for sequencing was tumor tissue. These receptors were collected from a female donor with papillary thyroid cancer or a benign thyroid nodule (not recorded which). Some clones in this sample may be carry-over from other donors' samples.

This clone occurred a few times. V gene TRBV7-2 combines with J gene TRBJ1-1, with D unresolved. The germline gives CDR1 SGHTA, CDR2 FQGNSA. The CDR3 is 12 residues long. Trimming pared 5 bases from V and 2 bases from J, leaving 6 bases between. The CDR3 DNA sequence: TGTGCCAGCAGCACAACCAACACTGAAGCTTTCTTT. Protein: CASSTTNTEAFF.

The chain recombines TRBV12-3 or TRBV12-4 with TRBJ1-2; no clear D gene. V lost 6 bases and J lost 4, with 15 bases in between. The CDR3 has 14 residues. DNA for the CDR3: TGTGCCAGCAGCATAGAGTGGTCTACCTATGGCTACACCTTC. This sequence encodes CASSIEWSTYGYTF.

As to this clone: Different DNA sequences within this sample yield the same CDR3. The chain joins TRBV12-3 or TRBV12-4 to TRBJ2-1; weak D call: TRBD2 (5 bases). Trimming removed 8 bases at V and 6 bases at J, with 14 bases between. CDR3 length equals 13 residues. CDR3 in amino acids: CASSLGLRNEQFF. The CDR3 region has the DNA TGTGCCAGCTCCCTCGGACTGCGCAATGAGCAGTTCTTC.